Listed below are T cell receptor beta chains from one sample, sequenced in a study of shared T cell receptors in the human thymus. The method was immunoSEQ multiplex PCR; TCRdb's version includes in-frame clones alone and lacks a portion of them. The sample consists of approximately 730,000 clones, around 85% of them appearing once. These same data were also listed under a study on human thymus T cells.

Material for sequencing was thymocytes. The receptors derive from a girl in the first two years of life with a congenital heart defect. Each CDR3 is given with its conserved first and last residue. D genes are given only for firm matches. Rows may omit the clone size; those that give it use once, few, many or a size class.

NA	17	TRBV7-9	TRBJ1-1	TRBD1	TGTGCCAGCAGCCCCCCAAGGGACAGGGACGAGAACACTGAAGCTTTCTTT	CASSPPRDRDENTEAFF
NA	18	TRBV27	TRBJ1-1	NA	TGTGCCAGCAGTTTATACCCCCCCCTAAGCAGGCGGGACACTGAAGCTTTCTTT	CASSLYPPLSRRDTEAFF
NA	17	TRBV23-1	TRBJ1-5	NA	TGCGCCAGCAGTCAAAGGGACACAAACGACGGCAATCAGCCCCAGCATTTT	CASSQRDTNDGNQPQHF
NA	15	TRBV6-1	TRBJ1-6	NA	TGTGCCAGCAAAGTCGGTGGCAGGGACATTACACCCCTCCACTTT	CASKVGGRDITPLHF
NA	16	TRBV10-3	TRBJ1-2	TRBD1	TGTGCCATCAGTGTAAGGACAGGGGGCGACAACTATGGCTACACCTTC	CAISVRTGGDNYGYTF
NA	15	TRBV18	TRBJ2-5	TRBD2	TGTGCCAGCTCACAGACTAGCGGAAGCCAAGAGACTCAGTACTTC	CASSQTSGSQETQYF
NA	16	TRBV4-1	TRBJ2-7	TRBD1	TGCGCCAGCAGCCACCACCTCCGGGACAGGGACTACGAGCAGTACTTC	CASSHHLRDRDYEQYF
NA	15	TRBV4-2	TRBJ1-2	NA	TGTGCCAGCAGCCCGACCCCGGGGTATCACTATGGCTACACCTTC	CASSPTPGYHYGYTF
NA	14	TRBV5-6	TRBJ1-2	NA	TGTGCCAGCAGCTCAGGGGACGATACTTATGGCTACACCTTC	CASSSGDDTYGYTF
once	15	TRBV27	TRBJ2-5	TRBD1	TGTGCCAGCAGTTTATCCCTGGGACAGGGAGAGACCCAGTACTTC	CASSLSLGQGETQYF
NA	19	TRBV12-5	TRBJ1-3	NA	TGTGCTAGTGGTTTGGTAGGGTTGAGTGAGGGTAGGTCTGGAAACACCATATATTTT	CASGLVGLSEGRSGNTIYF
NA	17	TRBV2	TRBJ1-4	NA	TGTGCCAGCAGTGCAATTCGGGTTGGGTATTCGTGTGAAAAACTGTTTTTT	CASSAIRVGYSCEKLFF
once	13	TRBV25-1	TRBJ1-2	NA	TGTGCCAGCAGTCGCCGGGACTTGAGGGGCTACACCTTC	CASSRRDLRGYTF
NA	17	TRBV4-1	TRBJ2-5	NA	TGCGCCAGCAGCCAAGATGATTCCTTGGGGCCTAGGGATACCCAGTACTTC	CASSQDDSLGPRDTQYF
NA	20	TRBV28	TRBJ1-2	TRBD1	TGTGCCAGCAGCCGTACACAGGGGGCGTTTATTCGGATGACTAACTATGGCTACACCTTC	CASSRTQGAFIRMTNYGYTF
NA	16	TRBV10-1	TRBJ2-2	NA	TGCGCCAGCAGTGAGTCGCCGGAGGAGGACACCGGGGAGCTGTTTTTT	CASSESPEEDTGELFF
NA	15	TRBV6-1	TRBJ2-5	TRBD1	TGTGCCAGCAGTGAAGGGGGACAGGGGAAAGAGACCCAGTACTTC	CASSEGGQGKETQYF
NA	16	TRBV7-2	TRBJ2-3	TRBD1	TGTGCCAGCAGCTTCTACAGGGGAATTAAACCAGATACGCAGTATTTT	CASSFYRGIKPDTQYF
once	17	TRBV14	TRBJ2-3	TRBD2	TGTGCCAGCAGCCATGCCCAGCGGGGGGGCCTCGCAGATACGCAGTATTTT	CASSHAQRGGLADTQYF
once	15	TRBV6-1	TRBJ2-5	NA	TGTGCCAGCAGTGGGCCCCCGGGAGACGTGGAGACCCAGTACTTC	CASSGPPGDVETQYF
NA	17	TRBV6-1	TRBJ1-1	TRBD1	TGTGCCAGCAGTGGCTGGCAGGGGGTAGTTAAGGACACTGAAGCTTTCTTT	CASSGWQGVVKDTEAFF
NA	14	TRBV7-9	TRBJ1-2	NA	TGTGCCAGCAGCTTTCGGCAGGGAAGCTATGGCTACACCTTC	CASSFRQGSYGYTF
NA	15	TRBV5-1	TRBJ2-7	TRBD1	TGCGCCAGCACCGCCCAGACAGGGGACTCCTACGAGCAGTACTTC	CASTAQTGDSYEQYF
NA	11	TRBV6-5	TRBJ2-1	NA	TGTGCCAGCACCGAACAGGGTTGGCAGTTCTTC	CASTEQGWQFF
NA	14	TRBV19	TRBJ2-7	NA	TGTGCCAGTAGCGGGACTGCCAACCCCTACGAGCAGTACTTC	CASSGTANPYEQYF
NA	19	TRBV4-2	TRBJ1-1	TRBD1	TGTGCCAGCAGCCCCCGAGGCGGGACAGGGGGTAGGAAGGACACTGAAGCTTTCTTT	CASSPRGGTGGRKDTEAFF
once	15	TRBV29-1	TRBJ2-5	TRBD2	TGCAGCGTTGAATCTCTAGCGGGGGGGCGTGAGACCCAGTACTTC	CSVESLAGGRETQYF
NA	15	TRBV7-3	TRBJ2-7	TRBD2	TGTGCCAGCAGCTTAAGGGGGGGGAGCTCCTACGAGCAGTACTTC	CASSLRGGSSYEQYF
NA	17	TRBV7-2	TRBJ2-2	TRBD2	TGTGCCAGCAGCAAGACTAGCGGGCACCGTCTCGCCGGGGAGCTGTTTTTT	CASSKTSGHRLAGELFF
NA	16	TRBV5-1	TRBJ2-5	TRBD1	TGCGCCAGCAGCTTGGCAGGACAGGGAAGTACAGAGACCCAGTACTTC	CASSLAGQGSTETQYF
NA	13	TRBV6-5	TRBJ2-2	NA	TGTGCCAGCAGGCCAGTATACACCGGGGAGCTGTTTTTT	CASRPVYTGELFF
NA	16	TRBV28	TRBJ1-2	NA	TGTGCCAGCAGTTTGGTGGGTAGGGAGAGGTTTTGGGGCTACACCTTC	CASSLVGRERFWGYTF
NA	13	TRBV5-1	TRBJ2-7	NA	TGCGCCAGCAGCTTGGACAGGGTAGGCGAGCAGTACTTC	CASSLDRVGEQYF
once	14	TRBV6-1	TRBJ2-5	NA	TGTGCCAGCAGTGGAGTAGTCACCCAAGAGACCCAGTACTTC	CASSGVVTQETQYF
NA	14	TRBV6-6	TRBJ2-5	TRBD1	TGTGCCAGCAGTGGACAGGCCCCACAAGAGACCCAGTACTTC	CASSGQAPQETQYF
NA	15	TRBV5-1	TRBJ1-2	NA	TGCGCCAGCAGCCCCCGCCGTCCGGGGGGCCTAGGCTACACCTTC	CASSPRRPGGLGYTF
NA	15	TRBV27	TRBJ2-7	NA	TGTGCCAGCAGCTTCCGAAGGCGGGGTCCCTACGAGCAGTACTTC	CASSFRRRGPYEQYF
NA	18	TRBV28	TRBJ1-5	NA	TGTGCCAGCAGTCCGAACGCGGGGGCCGACCATAGCAATCAGCCCCAGCATTTT	CASSPNAGADHSNQPQHF
NA	12	TRBV18	TRBJ2-7	NA	TGTGCCAGCTCATCTAGCTCCTACGAGCAGTACTTC	CASSSSSYEQYF
NA	13	TRBV5-1	TRBJ2-5	NA	TGCGCCAGCAGCTATCCGGGGTGGGAGACCCAGTACTTC	CASSYPGWETQYF
NA	17	TRBV25-1	TRBJ2-1	TRBD1	TGTGCCAGCAGTTACCCGAGTCGGACAGGGCTCTACAATGAGCAGTTCTTC	CASSYPSRTGLYNEQFF
NA	15	TRBV19	TRBJ1-2	NA	TGTGCCAGTAGTTCGTACCTAGGTAGCGACTATGGCTACACCTTC	CASSSYLGSDYGYTF
NA	13	TRBV13	TRBJ1-2	NA	TGTGCCAGCAGCTTACGGGGGTACGGTGGCTACACCTTC	CASSLRGYGGYTF
NA	13	TRBV5-8	TRBJ1-1	NA	TGTGCCAGCAGCCTCCCCGGCGGTCGGGAGGCTTTCTTT	CASSLPGGREAFF
NA	14	TRBV6-5	TRBJ2-2	NA	TGTGCCAGCAGCCAGGGGTTGTGGGCCGGGGAGCTGTTTTTT	CASSQGLWAGELFF
NA	17	TRBV5-1	TRBJ2-1	TRBD2	TGCGCCAGCAGCCCCCCCCTCGGGACTAGCGGGGCCGATGAGCAGTTCTTC	CASSPPLGTSGADEQFF
NA	16	TRBV4-3	TRBJ1-2	TRBD1	TGCGCCAGCAGCCAAGAATCCGGGACAGAGGTCTATGGCTACACCTTC	CASSQESGTEVYGYTF